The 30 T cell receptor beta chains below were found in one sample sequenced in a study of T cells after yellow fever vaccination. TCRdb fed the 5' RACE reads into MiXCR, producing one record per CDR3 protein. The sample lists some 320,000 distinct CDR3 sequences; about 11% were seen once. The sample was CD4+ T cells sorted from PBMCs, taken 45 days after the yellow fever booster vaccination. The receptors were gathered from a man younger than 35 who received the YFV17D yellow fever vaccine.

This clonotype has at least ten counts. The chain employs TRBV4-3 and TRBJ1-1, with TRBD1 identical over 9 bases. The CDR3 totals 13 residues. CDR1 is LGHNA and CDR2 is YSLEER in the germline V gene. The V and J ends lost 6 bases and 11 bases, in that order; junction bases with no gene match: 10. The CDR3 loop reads CASSTGTGYFAFF. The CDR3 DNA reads TGCGCCAGCAGTACCGGGACAGGGTATTTTGCTTTCTTT.

The CDR3: CASSSRRSGELFF. The CDR3 bases are TGTGCCAGCAGCAGCCGACGGTCCGGGGAGCTGTTTTTT. The chain links TRBV21-1 to TRBJ2-2. TRBV21-1 is an annotated pseudogene. The CDR3 loop spans 13 amino acids.

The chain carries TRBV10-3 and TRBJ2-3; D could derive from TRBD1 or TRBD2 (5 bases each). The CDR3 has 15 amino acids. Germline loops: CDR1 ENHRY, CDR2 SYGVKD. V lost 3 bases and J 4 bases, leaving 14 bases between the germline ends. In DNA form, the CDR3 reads TGTGCCATCAGTGACCCGGGACCGGCCTCAGATACGCAGTATTTT. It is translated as CAISDPGPASDTQYF.

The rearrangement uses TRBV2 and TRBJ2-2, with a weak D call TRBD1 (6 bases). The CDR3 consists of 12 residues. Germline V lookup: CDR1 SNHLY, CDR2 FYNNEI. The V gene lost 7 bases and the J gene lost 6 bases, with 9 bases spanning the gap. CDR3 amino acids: CASNREPGELFF. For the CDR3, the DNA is TGTGCCAGCAACAGGGAGCCCGGGGAGCTGTTTTTT.

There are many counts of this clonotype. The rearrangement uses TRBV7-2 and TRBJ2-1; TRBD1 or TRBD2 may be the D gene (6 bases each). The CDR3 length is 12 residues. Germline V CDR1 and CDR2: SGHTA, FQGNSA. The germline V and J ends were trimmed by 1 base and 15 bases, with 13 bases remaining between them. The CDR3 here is CASSLGGGPLFF. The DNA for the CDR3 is TGTGCCAGCAGCTTAGGTGGGGGGCCCTTGTTCTTC.

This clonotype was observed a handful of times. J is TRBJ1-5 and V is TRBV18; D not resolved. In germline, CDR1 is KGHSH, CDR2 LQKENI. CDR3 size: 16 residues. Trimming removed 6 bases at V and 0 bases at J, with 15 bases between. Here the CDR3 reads CASSYTPKASNQPQHF. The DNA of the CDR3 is TGTGCCAGCTCTTATACTCCGAAAGCTAGCAATCAGCCCCAGCATTTT.

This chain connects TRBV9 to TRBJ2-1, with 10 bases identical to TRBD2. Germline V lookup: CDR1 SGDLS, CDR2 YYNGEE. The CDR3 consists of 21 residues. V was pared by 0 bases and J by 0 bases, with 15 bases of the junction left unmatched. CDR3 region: CASSVVPLLAGTLSSYNEQFF. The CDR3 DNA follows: TGTGCCAGCAGCGTAGTCCCCTTACTAGCGGGGACATTAAGCTCCTACAATGAGCAGTTCTTC.

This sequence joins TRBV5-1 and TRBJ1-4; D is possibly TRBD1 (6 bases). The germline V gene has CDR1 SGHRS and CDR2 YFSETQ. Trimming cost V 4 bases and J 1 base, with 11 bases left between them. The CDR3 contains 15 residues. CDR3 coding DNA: TGCGCCAGCAGCCCCCGACAGGAAACTAATGAAAAACTGTTTTTT. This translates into CASSPRQETNEKLFF.

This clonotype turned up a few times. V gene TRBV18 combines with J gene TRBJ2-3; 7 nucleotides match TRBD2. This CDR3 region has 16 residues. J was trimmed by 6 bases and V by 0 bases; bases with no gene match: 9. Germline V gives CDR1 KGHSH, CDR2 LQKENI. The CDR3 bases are TGTGCCAGCTCACCACCGGTGTTGGGGAGGGGCGATACGCAGTATTTT. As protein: CASSPPVLGRGDTQYF.

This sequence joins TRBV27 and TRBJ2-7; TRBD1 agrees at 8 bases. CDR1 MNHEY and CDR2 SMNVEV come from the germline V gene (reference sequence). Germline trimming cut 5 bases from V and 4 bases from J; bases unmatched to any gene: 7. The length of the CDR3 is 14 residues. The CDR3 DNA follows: TGTGCCAGCAGTCCGCGACAGGGGAGTTACGAGCAGTACGTC. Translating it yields CASSPRQGSYEQYV.

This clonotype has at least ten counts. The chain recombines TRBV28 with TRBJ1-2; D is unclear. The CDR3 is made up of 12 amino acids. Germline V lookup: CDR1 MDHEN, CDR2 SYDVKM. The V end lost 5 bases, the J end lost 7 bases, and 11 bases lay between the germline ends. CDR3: CASSVSGSGYTF. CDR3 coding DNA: TGTGCCAGCAGTGTCTCAGGATCTGGCTACACCTTC.

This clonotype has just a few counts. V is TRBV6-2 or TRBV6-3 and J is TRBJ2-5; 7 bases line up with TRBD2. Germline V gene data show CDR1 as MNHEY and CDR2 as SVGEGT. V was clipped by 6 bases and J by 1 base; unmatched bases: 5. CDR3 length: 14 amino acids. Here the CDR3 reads CASRRPSGQETQYF. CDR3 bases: TGTGCCAGCAGGAGGCCTAGCGGCCAAGAGACCCAGTACTTC.

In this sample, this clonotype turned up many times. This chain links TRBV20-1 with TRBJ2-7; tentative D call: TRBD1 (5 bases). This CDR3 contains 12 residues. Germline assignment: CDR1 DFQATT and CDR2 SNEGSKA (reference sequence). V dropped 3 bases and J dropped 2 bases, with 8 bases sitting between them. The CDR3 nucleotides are TGCAGTGCTAGGACAGCTGCCTACGAGCAGTACTTC. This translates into CSARTAAYEQYF.

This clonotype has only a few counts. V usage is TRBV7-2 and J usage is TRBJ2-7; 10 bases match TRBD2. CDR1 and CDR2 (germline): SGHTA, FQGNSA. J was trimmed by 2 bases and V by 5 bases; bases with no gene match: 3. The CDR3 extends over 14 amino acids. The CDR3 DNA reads TGTGCCAGCAGCGAACTAGCGGGACCCTACGAGCAGTACGTC. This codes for CASSELAGPYEQYV.

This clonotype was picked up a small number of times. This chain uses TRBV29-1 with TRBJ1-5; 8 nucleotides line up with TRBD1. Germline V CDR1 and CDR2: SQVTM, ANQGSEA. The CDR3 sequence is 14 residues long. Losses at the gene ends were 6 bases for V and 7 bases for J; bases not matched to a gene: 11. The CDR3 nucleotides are TGCAGCGTCGCCGAACAGGGGGGAGAACAGCCCCAGCATTTT. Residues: CSVAEQGGEQPQHF.

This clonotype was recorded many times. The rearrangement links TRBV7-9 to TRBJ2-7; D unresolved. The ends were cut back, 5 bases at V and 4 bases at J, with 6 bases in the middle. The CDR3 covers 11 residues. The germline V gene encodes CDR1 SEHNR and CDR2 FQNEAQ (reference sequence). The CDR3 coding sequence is TGTGCCAGCAGCCCGTTGTACGAGCAGTACTTC. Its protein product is CASSPLYEQYF. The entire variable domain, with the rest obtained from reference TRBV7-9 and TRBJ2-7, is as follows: DTGVSQNPRHKITKRGQNVTFRCDPISEHNRLYWYRQTLGQGPEFLTYFQNEAQLEKSRLLSDRFSAERPKGSFSTLEIQRTEQGDSAMYLCASSPLYEQYFGPGTRLTVT.

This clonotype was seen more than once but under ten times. The CDR3 protein is CASSFSLSGNTIYF. The DNA of the CDR3 is TGTGCCAGCAGCTTCTCGCTCTCTGGAAACACCATATATTTT. The V call is TRBV7-9, the J call TRBJ1-3; no clear D gene. The CDR3 extends over 14 amino acids. Germline V lookup: CDR1 SEHNR, CDR2 FQNEAQ (reference sequence). V lost 3 bases to trimming and J lost 0 bases, with 6 bases between them.

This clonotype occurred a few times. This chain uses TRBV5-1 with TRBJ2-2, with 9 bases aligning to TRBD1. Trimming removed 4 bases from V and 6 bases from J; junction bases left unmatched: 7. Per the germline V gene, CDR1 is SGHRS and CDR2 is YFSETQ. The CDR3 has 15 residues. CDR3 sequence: CASSGGQGVAGELFF. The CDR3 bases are TGCGCCAGCAGCGGGGGACAGGGTGTCGCCGGGGAGCTGTTTTTT.

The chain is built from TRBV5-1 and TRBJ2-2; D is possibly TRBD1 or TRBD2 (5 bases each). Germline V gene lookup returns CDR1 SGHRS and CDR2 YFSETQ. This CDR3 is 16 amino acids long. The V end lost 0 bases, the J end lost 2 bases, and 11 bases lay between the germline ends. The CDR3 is CASSLVAGSNTGELFF. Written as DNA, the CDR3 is TGCGCCAGCAGCTTGGTGGCAGGGAGTAACACCGGGGAGCTGTTTTTT.

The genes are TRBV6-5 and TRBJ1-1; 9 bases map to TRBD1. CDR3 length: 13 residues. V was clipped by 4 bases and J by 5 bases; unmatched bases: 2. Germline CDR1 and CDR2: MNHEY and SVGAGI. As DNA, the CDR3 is TGTGCCAGCAGTTCCGGGACAGGGACTGAAGCTTTCTTT. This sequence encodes CASSSGTGTEAFF.

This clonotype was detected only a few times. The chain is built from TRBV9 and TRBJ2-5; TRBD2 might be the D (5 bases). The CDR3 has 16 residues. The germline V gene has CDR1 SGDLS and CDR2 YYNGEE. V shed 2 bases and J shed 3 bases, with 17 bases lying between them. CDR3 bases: TGTGCCAGCAGCGTTTTTCGACCCGGGGTAGAAGAGACCCAGTACTTC. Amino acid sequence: CASSVFRPGVEETQYF.

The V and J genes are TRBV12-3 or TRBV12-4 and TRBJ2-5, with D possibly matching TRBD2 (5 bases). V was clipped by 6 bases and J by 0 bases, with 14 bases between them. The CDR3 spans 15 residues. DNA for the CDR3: TGTGCCAGCAGCCGTAGAGCGGAGTACCAAGAGACCCAGTACTTC. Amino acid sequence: CASSRRAEYQETQYF.

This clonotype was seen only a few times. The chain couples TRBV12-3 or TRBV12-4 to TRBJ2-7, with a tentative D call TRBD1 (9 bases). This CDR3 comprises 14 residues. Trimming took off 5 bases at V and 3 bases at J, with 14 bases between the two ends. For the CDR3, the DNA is TGTGCCAGCAGTCGGGGGGGACAGGGCTACGAGCAGTACGTC. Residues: CASSRGGQGYEQYV.

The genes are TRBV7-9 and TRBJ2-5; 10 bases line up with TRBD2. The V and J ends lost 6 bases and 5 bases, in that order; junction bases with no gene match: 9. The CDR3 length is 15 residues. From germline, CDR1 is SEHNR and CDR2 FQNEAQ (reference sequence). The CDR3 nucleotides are TGTGCCAGCAGAGGGCCTAGCGGGGGTGAGGAGACCCAGTACTTC. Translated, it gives CASRGPSGGEETQYF. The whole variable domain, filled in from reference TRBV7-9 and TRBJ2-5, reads DTGVSQNPRHKITKRGQNVTFRCDPISEHNRLYWYRQTLGQGPEFLTYFQNEAQLEKSRLLSDRFSAERPKGSFSTLEIQRTEQGDSAMYLCASRGPSGGEETQYFGPGTRLLVL.

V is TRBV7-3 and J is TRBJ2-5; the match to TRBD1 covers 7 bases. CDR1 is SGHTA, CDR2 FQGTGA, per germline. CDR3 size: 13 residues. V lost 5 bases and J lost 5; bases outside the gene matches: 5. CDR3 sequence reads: CASSRDSLETQYF. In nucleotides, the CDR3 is TGTGCCAGCAGCCGGGACAGTCTTGAGACCCAGTACTTC.

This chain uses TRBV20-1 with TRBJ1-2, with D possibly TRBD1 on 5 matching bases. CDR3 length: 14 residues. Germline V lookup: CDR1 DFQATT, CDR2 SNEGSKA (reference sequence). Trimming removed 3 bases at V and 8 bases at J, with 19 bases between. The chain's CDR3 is CSASSQGGLGGYTF. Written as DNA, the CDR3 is TGCAGTGCTAGTAGCCAGGGTGGCCTCGGGGGCTACACCTTC.

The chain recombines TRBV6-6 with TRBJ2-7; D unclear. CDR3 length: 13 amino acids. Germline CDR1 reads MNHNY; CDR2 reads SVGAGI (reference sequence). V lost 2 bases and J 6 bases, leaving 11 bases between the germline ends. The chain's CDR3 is CASSYRAFGEQYV. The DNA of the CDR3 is TGTGCCAGCAGTTACCGTGCGTTTGGCGAGCAGTACGTC.

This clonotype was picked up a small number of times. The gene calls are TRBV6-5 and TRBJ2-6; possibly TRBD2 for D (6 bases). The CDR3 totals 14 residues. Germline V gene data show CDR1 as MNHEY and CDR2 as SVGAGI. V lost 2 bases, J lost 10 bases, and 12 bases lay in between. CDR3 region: CASSYAGTENVLTF. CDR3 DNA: TGTGCCAGCAGTTACGCCGGGACTGAGAACGTCCTGACTTTC.

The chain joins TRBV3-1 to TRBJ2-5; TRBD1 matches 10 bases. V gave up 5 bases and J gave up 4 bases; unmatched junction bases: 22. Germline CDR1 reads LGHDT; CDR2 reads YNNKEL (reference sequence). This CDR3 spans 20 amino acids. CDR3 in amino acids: CASSARPSPGQGMVTETQYF. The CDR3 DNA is TGTGCCAGCAGCGCCCGCCCTTCCCCGGGACAGGGGATGGTCACAGAGACCCAGTACTTC.

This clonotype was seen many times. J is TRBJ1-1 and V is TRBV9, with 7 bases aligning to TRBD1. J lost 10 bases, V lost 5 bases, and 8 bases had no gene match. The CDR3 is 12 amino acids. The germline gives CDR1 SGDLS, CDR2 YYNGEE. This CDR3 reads CASRDTWDRAFF. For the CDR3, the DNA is TGTGCCAGCAGGGACACGTGGGACAGAGCTTTCTTT.